A single sample gave rise to the 10 T cell receptor beta chains below, sequenced in a study of Ad26.COV2.S vaccination and SARS-CoV-2 variants. Indicated treatment: 15 to 20 received Ad26.COV2.S at low or high dose, single or two shots; a few received placebo; per-sample allocation not given. The investigators took samples on day 63 after the first vaccine or placebo injection. Method: immunoSEQ multiplex PCR; TCRdb's copy keeps in-frame clones and lacks some. Here the sample spans about 250,000 clones, around 90% being singletons. The sample consisted of peripheral blood, taken in a trial of Ad26.COV2.S vaccine versus placebo. The receptor set was obtained from a person between 18 and 59 years old who received the Ad26.COV2.S COVID-19 vaccine or a placebo.

The chain joins TRBV19 to TRBJ2-5; 9 bases align to TRBD2. In germline, CDR1 is LNHDA, CDR2 SQIVND (reference sequence). The junction had 7 bases not matched to a gene; V was cut back by 3 bases and J by 2 bases. CDR3 length equals 16 residues. In nucleotides, the CDR3 is TGTGCCAGTAGTATTGCGCGGGAGGGCCCTCAAGAGACCCAGTACTTC. This sequence encodes CASSIAREGPQETQYF.

The chain carries TRBV29-1 and TRBJ1-6; 8 nucleotides line up with TRBD1. The CDR3 has 16 amino acids. The germline gives CDR1 SQVTM, CDR2 ANQGSEA. V lost 7 bases and J lost 7; bases outside the gene matches: 15. The CDR3 DNA follows: TGCAGCGCCTATCGGACAGGGAGATTTAGAAATTCACCCCTCCACTTT. Translating gives CSAYRTGRFRNSPLHF.

This clone was observed once. V gene TRBV7-2 combines with J gene TRBJ2-5; D remains ambiguous. CDR1 is SGHTA and CDR2 is FQGNSA in the germline V gene. V was shortened by 1 base and J by 2 bases, with 8 bases between the two germline ends. This CDR3 is 14 amino acids long. CDR3 nucleotide sequence: TGTGCCAGCAGCTTAGGTTTCGTACAAGAGACCCAGTACTTC. As protein: CASSLGFVQETQYF.

This clone was counted a few times. The chain recombines TRBV6-5 with TRBJ2-2; TRBD1 matches 7 bases. CDR1 and CDR2 from the germline V gene are MNHEY and SVGAGI. V shed 4 bases, J shed 0 bases, and the junction held 5 bases outside the gene matches. The CDR3 consists of 16 residues. The chain's CDR3 is CASSFQGVANTGELFF. DNA for the CDR3: TGTGCCAGCAGTTTCCAGGGGGTCGCGAACACCGGGGAGCTGTTTTTT.

The J gene is TRBJ2-3, the V gene TRBV7-3, with D possibly being TRBD1 (6 bases). V lost 6 bases and J lost 6, with 13 bases in between. Germline V gene data show CDR1 as SGHTA and CDR2 as FQGTGA. This CDR3 is built from 13 residues. The CDR3 DNA follows: TGTGCCAGCAGGGGGGCGTCAACGGATACGCAGTATTTT. It codes for CASRGASTDTQYF.

V gene TRBV4-3 combines with J gene TRBJ2-3; 9 bases agree with TRBD2. Trimming removed 3 bases from V and 8 bases from J; junction bases left unmatched: 3. The CDR3 is 13 amino acids. Germline loops: CDR1 LGHNA, CDR2 YSLEER. The CDR3 is CASSQGAGGTQYF. Here the CDR3 DNA reads TGCGCCAGCAGCCAGGGAGCGGGAGGTACGCAGTATTTT.

This clone has only one observation. The DNA for the CDR3 is TGTGCCTGGCTTCCAGACGGGAATTCACCCCTCCACTTT. This sequence encodes CAWLPDGNSPLHF. The chain is built from TRBV30 and TRBJ1-6; D ambiguous. CDR1 is GTSNPN, CDR2 SVGIG, per germline (reference sequence). The V end lost 5 bases, the J end lost 7 bases, and 12 bases lay between the germline ends. There are 13 residues in the CDR3. The variable domain in full, with the rest retrieved from reference TRBV30 and TRBJ1-6, is SQTIHQWPATLVQPVGSPLSLECTVEGTSNPNLYWYRQAAGRGLQLLFYSVGIGQISSEVPQNLSASRPQDRQFILSSKKLLLSDSGFYLCAWLPDGNSPLHFGNGTRLTVT.

The rearrangement uses TRBV10-3 and TRBJ2-3; 8 bases are shared with TRBD2. Germline CDR1 and CDR2: ENHRY and SYGVKD. J gave up 5 bases and V 4 bases, and 5 bases lay outside the gene matches. The CDR3 loop spans 14 amino acids. The chain's CDR3 is CAISGGLAGDTQYF. DNA of the CDR3: TGTGCCATCAGTGGGGGGCTAGCGGGAGATACGCAGTATTTT.

The V and J genes are TRBV19 and TRBJ2-5; TRBD2 matches at 9 bases. Losses at the gene ends were 3 bases for V and 1 base for J; bases not matched to a gene: 6. Germline values: CDR1 LNHDA, CDR2 SQIVND (reference sequence). This CDR3 spans 16 amino acids. The CDR3 region has the DNA TGTGCCAGTAGTATGATCGGCGGGGGGGTCCAAGAGACCCAGTACTTC. This sequence encodes CASSMIGGGVQETQYF.

This chain links TRBV5-5 with TRBJ1-2; D uncertain. Germline V lookup: CDR1 SGHKS, CDR2 YYEKEE (reference sequence). Trimming pared 1 base from V and 3 bases from J, leaving 7 bases between. The CDR3 sequence is 13 residues long. CDR3 amino acids: CASSLPEHYGYTF. The CDR3 coding sequence is TGTGCCAGCAGCTTGCCGGAACACTATGGCTACACCTTC.